The sequence of this T cell receptor beta chain was determined in a study of shared clonotypes between healthy human individuals. Sequencing was at deep level. In replicate PCRs of unsorted PBMC, approximately 310 ng DNA, tens of thousands of T cell genomes, was used. The protocol was immunoSEQ multiplex PCR, while the TCRdb copy is restricted to in-frame clones and leaves out a portion. Of about half a million clones listed, around 80% were seen once; the top ten hold 12%. The V gene lost 3 bases and the J gene lost 3 bases, with 11 bases spanning the gap. Per germline, CDR1 LNHDA and CDR2 SQIVND (reference sequence). CDR3 length: 14 amino acids.

The receptor was derived from a woman between 40 and 50 years old in good health. Some clones in this sample may be carry-over from other donors' samples. The sequenced sample consisted of PBMCs. The chain recombines TRBV19 with TRBJ2-5; D not resolved. The CDR3 region has the DNA TGTGCCAGTAGTATTTCGGGCCCAAAAGAGACCCAGTACTTC. Residues: CASSISGPKETQYF.